The 4 T cell receptor beta chains given below trace back to one sample, sequenced in a study of CD8+ T cells in alopecia areata. Treatment defined: oral pan-JAK inhibitor, 5-10 mg twice daily. cDNA serving as the sequencing template came from extracted, reverse transcribed RNA. The assay was immunoSEQ multiplex PCR, and TCRdb's table has in-frame clones only and misses some. This table holds approximately 170,000 clones, 45% to 65% found once. Sequencing used CD4+ T cells sorted from blood, obtained at week 4, from a patient treated with tofacitinib. These receptors were collected from a human donor with alopecia areata.

This chain connects TRBV18 to TRBJ2-3, with D hard to call. The V and J ends lost 2 bases and 6 bases respectively, with 3 bases between them. This CDR3 spans 11 amino acids. CDR1 and CDR2 (germline): KGHSH, LQKENI. CDR3 sequence: CASSPNDTQYF. The CDR3 DNA follows: TGTGCCAGCTCACCAAACGATACGCAGTATTTT.

The J gene is TRBJ2-1, the V gene TRBV28; D may be TRBD2 (6 bases). The CDR3 is made up of 12 amino acids. CDR1 and CDR2 from the germline V gene are MDHEN and SYDVKM. Trimming took 4 bases from V and 7 from J, leaving 8 bases between them. The CDR3 DNA is TGTGCCAGCAGTTGGGGAGGAAATGAGCAGTTCTTC. This codes for CASSWGGNEQFF.

The genes are TRBV29-1 and TRBJ2-7; no definite D call. Germline lookup yields CDR1 SQVTM and CDR2 ANQGSEA. There are 12 residues in the CDR3. With 7 bases removed from V and 2 bases from J, the gap between germline ends came to 12 bases. The CDR3 is CSDRHRTYEQYF. CDR3 DNA sequence: TGCAGCGACCGACACCGTACCTACGAGCAGTACTTC.

The gene calls are TRBV30 and TRBJ1-1; no clear D. The germline gives CDR1 GTSNPN, CDR2 SVGIG (reference sequence). The CDR3 covers 12 residues. V lost 5 bases and J 0 bases, leaving 7 bases between the germline ends. CDR3: CAWGRMNTEAFF. The CDR3 DNA reads TGTGCCTGGGGACGGATGAACACTGAAGCTTTCTTT.